Listed below are T cell receptor beta chains from one sample, sequenced in a study of blood T cells in healthy people across ages. TCRdb reprocessed the 5' RACE reads via MiXCR and lists one record per CDR3 protein. Here the sample spans 710,000 or so distinct CDR3 sequences, 22% being singletons. Sequenced sample: blood. The receptors stem from a man in his sixties or seventies in good health. Both conserved end residues are part of each CDR3. The size field is filled for only some rows; it gives once, few, many or a size class.

j_call v_call clone_size cdr3_aa
TRBJ2-1 TRBV29-1 - CSVRGLASGDNEQFF
TRBJ1-1 TRBV3-1 many CASSQDSRAEAFF
TRBJ1-4 TRBV28 many CASSRGQGREKLFF
TRBJ2-7 TRBV10-3 few CAISPRQGGSYEQYF
TRBJ1-1 TRBV5-5 few CASSFLGGATEAFF
TRBJ1-1 TRBV10-3 once CAISEPGWGMNTEAFF
TRBJ1-2 TRBV21-1 few CASSKVGRAPSSPGGRYYGYTF
TRBJ2-7 TRBV4-1 few CASSQQDRDKNEQYF
TRBJ1-4 TRBV7-2 - CASSVSVPGQGEKLFF
TRBJ2-2 TRBV7-6 - CASSKLAGLNTGELFF
TRBJ1-1 TRBV10-3 - CAITPAVLGNTEAFF
TRBJ2-3 TRBV20-1 - CGARDGAASTDTQYF
TRBJ1-4 TRBV11-2 few CASTKSGVFEKLFF
TRBJ2-4 TRBV6-5 - CASSYSRTGENIQYF
TRBJ1-2 TRBV3-1 few CASSQQAGNYGYTF
TRBJ2-3 TRBV12-3/TRBV12-4 - CASSSRGGPADTQYF
TRBJ1-5 TRBV12-3/TRBV12-4 many CASSRGQGIGPQHF
TRBJ1-2 TRBV5-1 few CASSLPSYYGYTF
TRBJ2-2 TRBV27 - CASSFGRGAGGLFF
TRBJ1-1 TRBV7-6 few CASSLRTGANTEAFF
TRBJ1-4 TRBV12-3/TRBV12-4 few CASTLGAGDEKLFF
TRBJ2-7 TRBV28 many CASSPMVWRGFGSYEQYF
TRBJ1-4 TRBV14 - CASSPAVDLATNEKLFF
TRBJ1-2 TRBV6-5 - CASSQYPDIYGYTF
TRBJ1-5 TRBV10-2 few CASSDRGDSNQPQHF
TRBJ2-3 TRBV29-1 - CSPRRSTDTQYF
TRBJ1-5 TRBV7-9 few CASSPSPFRIIGNQPQHF
TRBJ1-1 TRBV6-5 - CASSPTTAWDTEAFF
TRBJ2-7 TRBV5-6 - CASSFFEGGAQGF
TRBJ1-4 TRBV5-1 - CASSLALRQGSNEKLFF
TRBJ1-1 TRBV5-1 - CASSRGTGNEAFF
TRBJ1-4 TRBV2 many CAGHYSDNEKLFF
TRBJ2-1 TRBV6-2/TRBV6-3 - CASVQGRLAGSNNEQFF
TRBJ1-1 TRBV3-1 - CASSQVSGDTEAFF
TRBJ2-5 TRBV7-6 few CASSRFTIYQETQYF
TRBJ1-4 TRBV18 - CASSPDNEKLFF
TRBJ1-1 TRBV9 once CASSVYVGGNTEAFF
TRBJ2-3 TRBV24-1 few CATGTAGPPSTDTQYF
TRBJ1-2 TRBV29-1 - CSSDSGRYGYTF
- TRBV14 - CASSQELLAGILNEQFF